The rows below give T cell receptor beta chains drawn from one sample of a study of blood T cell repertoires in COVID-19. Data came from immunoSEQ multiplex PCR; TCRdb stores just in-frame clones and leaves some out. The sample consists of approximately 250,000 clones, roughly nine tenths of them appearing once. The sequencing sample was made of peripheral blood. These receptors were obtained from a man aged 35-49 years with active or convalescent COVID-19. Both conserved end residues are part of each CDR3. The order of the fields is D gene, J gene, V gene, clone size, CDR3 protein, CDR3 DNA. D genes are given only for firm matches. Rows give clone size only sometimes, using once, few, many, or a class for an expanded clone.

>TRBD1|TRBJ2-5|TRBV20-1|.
CSARTGGTQYF
TGCAGTGCTAGGACAGGGGGGACCCAGTACTTC
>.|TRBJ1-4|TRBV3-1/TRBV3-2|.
CASSQVVGKLFF
TGTGCCAGCAGCCAAGTTGTCGGAAAACTGTTTTTT
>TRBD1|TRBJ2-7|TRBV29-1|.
CSVEVAGTGNYEQYF
TGCAGCGTTGAGGTGGCCGGGACAGGTAACTACGAGCAGTACTTC
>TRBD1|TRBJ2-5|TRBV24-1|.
CATSDSHRTGGETQYF
TGTGCCACCAGTGACTCCCACCGGACAGGGGGAGAGACCCAGTACTTC
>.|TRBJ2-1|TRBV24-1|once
CATKGVAEQFF
TGTGCCACCAAGGGGGTAGCTGAGCAGTTCTTC
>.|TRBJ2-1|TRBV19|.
CASSKWEHNNEQFF
TGTGCCAGTAGTAAGTGGGAGCATAACAATGAGCAGTTCTTC
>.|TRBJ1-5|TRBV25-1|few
CASSQQGESQPQHF
TGTGCCAGCAGTCAACAGGGAGAAAGTCAGCCCCAGCATTTT
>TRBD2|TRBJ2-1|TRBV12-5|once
CASGLRRGGVDEQFF
TGTGCTAGTGGTTTACGTCGGGGAGGGGTCGATGAGCAGTTCTTC
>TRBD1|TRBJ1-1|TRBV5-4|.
CASSPRLGTENTEAFF
TGTGCCAGCAGCCCCCGCCTTGGGACAGAGAACACTGAAGCTTTCTTT
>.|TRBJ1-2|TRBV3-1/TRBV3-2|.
CASSRAEDGYTF
TGTGCCAGCAGCCGGGCAGAAGATGGCTACACCTTC
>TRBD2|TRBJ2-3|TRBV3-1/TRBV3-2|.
CASSPLFERGLTDTQYF
TGTGCCAGCAGCCCGCTTTTTGAGCGGGGGCTCACAGATACGCAGTATTTT
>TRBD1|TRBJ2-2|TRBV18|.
CASSPWDRVTGELFF
TGTGCCAGCTCACCATGGGACAGGGTCACCGGGGAGCTGTTTTTT
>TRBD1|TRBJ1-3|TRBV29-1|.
CSGRGGRGPGNTIYF
TGCAGCGGCCGAGGGGGCAGGGGACCTGGAAACACCATATATTTT
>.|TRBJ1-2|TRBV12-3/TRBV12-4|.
CASSASGAGYTF
TGTGCCAGCAGTGCCTCAGGGGCTGGCTACACCTTC
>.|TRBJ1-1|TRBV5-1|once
CASRLGALGGNTEAFF
TGCGCCAGCAGATTGGGGGCCCTGGGGGGAAACACTGAAGCTTTCTTT
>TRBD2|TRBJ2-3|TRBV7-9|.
CASSLGIQRGPTDTQYF
TGTGCCAGCAGCTTAGGTATACAGCGGGGGCCCACAGATACGCAGTATTTT
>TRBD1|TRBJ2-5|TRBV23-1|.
CASSPPTGEKQETQYF
TGCGCCAGCAGTCCCCCGACAGGGGAGAAGCAAGAGACCCAGTACTTC
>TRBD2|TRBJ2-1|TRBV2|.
CASIWTSPYNEQFF
TGTGCCAGCATATGGACTAGCCCCTACAATGAGCAGTTCTTC
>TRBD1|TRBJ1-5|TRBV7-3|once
CASGGQGADQPQHF
TGTGCCAGCGGGGGACAGGGGGCTGATCAGCCCCAGCATTTT
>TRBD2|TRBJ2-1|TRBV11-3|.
CASRGGHHEQFF
TGTGCCAGCCGGGGGGGACATCATGAGCAGTTCTTC
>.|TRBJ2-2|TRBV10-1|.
CASSGVGSETGELFF
TGCGCCAGCAGTGGGGTCGGGAGTGAAACCGGGGAGCTGTTTTTT
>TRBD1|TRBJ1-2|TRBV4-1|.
CASSRTGGMDYGYTF
TGCGCCAGCAGCCGGACAGGGGGTATGGACTATGGCTACACCTTC
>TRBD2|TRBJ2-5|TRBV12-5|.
CASGRGLAEKETQYF
TGTGCTAGTGGACGGGGACTAGCGGAAAAAGAGACCCAGTACTTC
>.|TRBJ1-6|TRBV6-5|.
CASSYDSSLNSPLHF
TGTGCCAGCAGTTACGACAGTTCGCTCAATTCACCCCTCCACTTT
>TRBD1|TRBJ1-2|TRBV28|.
CASSKQGYYGYTF
TGTGCCAGCAGCAAACAGGGGTACTATGGCTACACCTTC
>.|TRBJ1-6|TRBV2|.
CASSEGRGSSPLHF
TGTGCCAGCAGTGAAGGCAGGGGCTCTTCACCCCTCCACTTT
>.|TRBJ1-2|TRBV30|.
CAWSPGYYGYTF
TGTGCCTGGAGTCCGGGATACTATGGCTACACCTTC
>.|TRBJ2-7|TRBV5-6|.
CASSSGEFYEQYF
TGTGCCAGCAGTTCGGGGGAATTCTACGAGCAGTACTTC
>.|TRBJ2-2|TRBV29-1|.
CSASRLAGELFF
TGCAGCGCTAGCCGACTAGCCGGGGAGCTGTTTTTT